These 24 T cell receptor beta chains were sequenced from one sample in a study of blood T cell repertoires in COVID-19. Data came from immunoSEQ multiplex PCR; TCRdb stores just in-frame clones and leaves some out. The table shows 300,000 to 450,000 clones, with roughly 80% occurring only once. Material for sequencing was peripheral blood. These receptors were obtained from a human donor with acute or convalescent COVID-19. The donor label of this sample is uncertain.

About this clone: Distinct nucleotide sequences in the sample also encode this CDR3. V and J are TRBV6-1 and TRBJ1-1; 8 bases agree with TRBD1. The CDR3 runs to 15 residues. J lost 1 base, V lost 1 base, and 2 bases had no gene match. Germline V lookup: CDR1 MNHNS, CDR2 SASEGT. In nucleotides, the CDR3 is TGTGCCAGCAGTGAAGACAGGGGGGGGAACACTGAAGCTTTCTTT. Residues: CASSEDRGGNTEAFF.

This chain connects TRBV7-9 to TRBJ2-2; 8 bases are a match to TRBD1. The CDR3 spans 18 residues. The ends lost 0 bases at V and 3 bases at J; junction bases unmatched: 9. Per the germline V gene, CDR1 is SEHNR and CDR2 is FQNEAQ (reference sequence). The CDR3 DNA is TGTGCCAGCAGCTTAGCGGACAGGGTCTTACAAGACACCGGGGAGCTGTTTTTT. Amino acid sequence: CASSLADRVLQDTGELFF.

This sequence joins TRBV12-3 or TRBV12-4 and TRBJ1-1, with D possibly being TRBD1 (6 bases). The CDR3 consists of 13 residues. The V and J ends lost 5 bases and 5 bases respectively, with 12 bases between them. Here the CDR3 reads CASSPGVRTEAFF. The DNA for the CDR3 is TGTGCCAGCAGTCCAGGGGTAAGAACTGAAGCTTTCTTT.

This chain links TRBV10-3 with TRBJ2-1; 8 positions agree with TRBD2. Germline lookup yields CDR1 ENHRY and CDR2 SYGVKD. The junction had 4 bases not matched to a gene; V was cut back by 7 bases and J by 8 bases. The CDR3 has 12 amino acids. The CDR3, as DNA: TGTGCCATCAAGGGGACTAGTTATGAGCAGTTCTTC. This encodes CAIKGTSYEQFF.

This sequence joins TRBV29-1 and TRBJ1-2, with TRBD1 identical over 8 bases. CDR3 length equals 13 residues. Trimming at V came to 5 bases and at J to 3 bases, leaving 5 bases not matched to a gene. Germline lookup yields CDR1 SQVTM and CDR2 ANQGSEA. Here the CDR3 reads CSVRPGQDYGYTF. CDR3 DNA: TGCAGCGTTCGTCCGGGACAGGACTATGGCTACACCTTC.

The chain employs TRBV3-1 (or the pseudogene TRBV3-2) and TRBJ2-5; TRBD2 is a possible D gene (6 bases). The germline V gene has CDR1 LGHDT and CDR2 YNNKEL (reference sequence). V gave up 4 bases and J gave up 4 bases, with 16 bases separating them. This CDR3 comprises 15 residues. The DNA of the CDR3 is TGTGCCAGCAGCCTGGGAAATAGCGGTCTAGAGACCCAGTACTTC. It encodes CASSLGNSGLETQYF.

This chain uses TRBV5-1 with TRBJ1-1, with 10 bases identical to TRBD1. V shed 6 bases and J 1 base; nucleotides not matched to a gene: 6. The CDR3 runs 15 residues. Germline V lookup: CDR1 SGHRS, CDR2 YFSETQ. The CDR3: CASTSGTGANTEAFF. The CDR3 DNA reads TGCGCCAGCACTTCGGGGACAGGGGCGAACACTGAAGCTTTCTTT.

Written as DNA, the CDR3 is TGTGCCAGCAGTGAAAGTTTGGGGGACAGGGTACGCGGCTACACCTTC. Protein: CASSESLGDRVRGYTF. The chain recombines TRBV6-1 with TRBJ1-2; 9 bases fit TRBD1. The CDR3 is made up of 16 amino acids. The germline V gene encodes CDR1 MNHNS and CDR2 SASEGT. V gave up 2 bases and J gave up 8 bases; unmatched junction bases: 12.

This clone was picked up one time. CDR3 in amino acids: CASSRTSGVGQYF. Written as DNA, the CDR3 is TGTGCCAGCAGTCGGACTAGCGGAGTAGGGCAGTACTTC. The V gene is TRBV12-3 or TRBV12-4, the J gene TRBJ2-7, with 10 bases that match TRBD2. This CDR3 region has 13 residues. V was clipped by 5 bases and J by 9 bases; unmatched bases: 7.

The chain couples TRBV2 to TRBJ2-1; maybe TRBD1 (5 bases). The V end lost 2 bases, the J end lost 3 bases, and 11 bases lay between the germline ends. The CDR3 spans 15 residues. Per germline, CDR1 SNHLY and CDR2 FYNNEI. The CDR3 sequence is CASSERGTVYNEQFF. In DNA, the CDR3 is TGTGCCAGCAGTGAAAGGGGTACAGTCTACAATGAGCAGTTCTTC.

The V gene is TRBV5-1, the J gene TRBJ1-4; D gene unclear. This CDR3 comprises 15 residues. Trimming stripped 1 base from V and 6 bases from J, with 13 bases between. Germline values: CDR1 SGHRS, CDR2 YFSETQ. CDR3 in amino acids: CASSLREGLYEKLFF. DNA for the CDR3: TGCGCCAGCAGCTTGAGGGAGGGATTATATGAAAAACTGTTTTTT. Using reference TRBV5-1 and TRBJ1-4 for the parts outside the CDR3, the full variable domain is KAGVTQTPRYLIKTRGQQVTLSCSPISGHRSVSWYQQTPGQGLQFLFEYFSETQRNKGNFPGRFSGRQFSNSRSEMNVSTLELGDSALYLCASSLREGLYEKLFFGSGTQLSVL.

V gene TRBV18 combines with J gene TRBJ2-7; D is possibly TRBD1 (5 bases). Trimming left V 3 bases short and J 5 bases short, with 17 bases between. From germline, CDR1 is KGHSH and CDR2 LQKENI. The CDR3 runs 15 residues. The CDR3 is CASSPHRSRIDEQYF. CDR3 sequence (DNA): TGTGCCAGCTCACCGCACAGGTCGAGGATTGACGAGCAGTACTTC. The full variable domain, completed using reference TRBV18 and TRBJ2-7, is NAGVMQNPRHLVRRRGQEARLRCSPMKGHSHVYWYRQLPEEGLKFMVYLQKENIIDESGMPKERFSAEFPKEGPSILRIQQVVRGDSAAYFCASSPHRSRIDEQYFGPGTRLTVT.

This rearrangement joins TRBV18 to TRBJ2-2, with D perhaps matching TRBD2 (5 bases). Per the germline V gene, CDR1 is KGHSH and CDR2 is LQKENI. The V end was cut by 3 bases, the J end by 5 bases, with 7 bases between. The CDR3 runs to 13 residues. The CDR3 nucleotides read TGTGCCAGCTCACCTCGGACTACCGGGGAGCTGTTTTTT. It is translated as CASSPRTTGELFF.

The chain links TRBV28 to TRBJ2-5; no clear D gene. CDR3 size: 15 residues. Germline-derived CDR1 and CDR2 are MDHEN and SYDVKM. The V gene lost 5 bases and the J gene lost 5 bases, with 18 bases spanning the gap. In DNA form, the CDR3 reads TGTGCCAGCAGTCGCACTCGATCTTCGCGGGAGACCCAGTACTTC. Protein sequence: CASSRTRSSRETQYF.

The chain combines TRBV6-5 with TRBJ1-2; 8 nucleotides line up with TRBD1. This CDR3 is built from 14 residues. J was trimmed by 8 bases and V by 3 bases; bases with no gene match: 8. Per germline, CDR1 MNHEY and CDR2 SVGAGI. The CDR3 region is CASSYVRGLEGYTF. CDR3 sequence (DNA): TGTGCCAGCAGTTATGTCAGGGGGCTGGAGGGCTACACCTTC.

Points on this clone: Distinct nucleotide sequences in the sample also encode this CDR3. This chain joins TRBV5-4 and TRBJ2-7; 8 bases match TRBD1. Germline CDR1 and CDR2: SGHNT and YYREEE (reference sequence). V gave up 4 bases and J gave up 6 bases; unmatched junction bases: 3. This CDR3 region has 12 residues. CDR3 in DNA: TGTGCCAGCAGCCTCGACAGGGGCGAGCAGTACTTC. This translates into CASSLDRGEQYF.

V is TRBV7-9 and J is TRBJ2-3; D perhaps matches TRBD2 (6 bases). The CDR3 totals 12 residues. V dropped 5 bases and J dropped 3 bases, with 6 bases sitting between them. CDR1 is SEHNR and CDR2 is FQNEAQ in the germline V gene (reference sequence). Here the CDR3 reads CASSGGTDTQYF. CDR3 DNA: TGTGCCAGCAGCGGAGGGACAGATACGCAGTATTTT. Full variable domain (remainder filled in from reference TRBV7-9 and TRBJ2-3): DTGVSQNPRHKITKRGQNVTFRCDPISEHNRLYWYRQTLGQGPEFLTYFQNEAQLEKSRLLSDRFSAERPKGSFSTLEIQRTEQGDSAMYLCASSGGTDTQYFGPGTRLTVL.

The chain employs TRBV2 and TRBJ1-5; 7 bases match TRBD1. The CDR3 length is 15 residues. V shed 2 bases and J 2 bases; nucleotides not matched to a gene: 3. Germline CDR1 reads SNHLY; CDR2 reads FYNNEI. CDR3 coding DNA: TGTGCCAGCAGTGAAAGGACAGGCGGCAATCAGCCCCAGCATTTT. Its protein product is CASSERTGGNQPQHF.

A word on this clone: The identical CDR3 is also encoded by other nucleotide sequences in the sample. The chain links TRBV29-1 to TRBJ1-1; D remains ambiguous. The germline CDR1 and CDR2 sequences are SQVTM and ANQGSEA. The germline V and J ends were trimmed by 3 bases and 0 bases, with 5 bases remaining between them. CDR3 length: 12 residues. The CDR3 DNA is TGCAGCGTTGAGTACATGAACACTGAAGCTTTCTTT. It specifies CSVEYMNTEAFF.

The V call is TRBV27, the J call TRBJ1-4, with no clear D. This CDR3 is built from 14 residues. Trimming left V 3 bases short and J 11 bases short, with 16 bases between. CDR1 and CDR2 (germline): MNHEY, SMNVEV (reference sequence). The CDR3 bases are TGTGCCAGCAGTTTTTCACGAAGTCCCGGGAAACTGTTTTTT. This translates into CASSFSRSPGKLFF.

The chain couples TRBV29-1 to TRBJ1-4; the D is unclear. The V end lost 2 bases, the J end lost 8 bases, and 12 bases lay between the germline ends. The CDR3 loop spans 13 amino acids. The germline gives CDR1 SQVTM, CDR2 ANQGSEA. The CDR3 DNA reads as TGCAGCGTTGAACGGGCCGGGGAGGAAAAACTGTTTTTT. Its translation is CSVERAGEEKLFF.

V usage is TRBV28 and J usage is TRBJ1-5, with TRBD1 matching over 7 bases. V was clipped by 5 bases and J by 4 bases; unmatched bases: 11. Germline V gene sequence: CDR1 MDHEN, CDR2 SYDVKM. This CDR3 has 16 residues. The CDR3 bases are TGTGCCAGCAGTCTACCCAGGGACAGCCTAAATCAGCCCCAGCATTTT. Protein: CASSLPRDSLNQPQHF. The full variable domain, in which reference TRBV28 and TRBJ1-5 provide the parts outside the CDR3, is DVKVTQSSRYLVKRTGEKVFLECVQDMDHENMFWYRQDPGLGLRLIYFSYDVKMKEKGDIPEGYSVSREKKERFSLILESASTNQTSMYLCASSLPRDSLNQPQHFGDGTRLSIL.

This clone was recorded once. J is TRBJ2-1 and V is TRBV5-4; 12 positions agree with TRBD2. Germline-derived CDR1 and CDR2 are SGHNT and YYREEE (reference sequence). With 4 bases clipped from V and 5 bases from J, the junction kept 7 bases outside the gene matches. This CDR3 comprises 16 residues. Here the CDR3 DNA reads TGTGCCAGCAGCCCTCGGCTAGCGGGAGGGAACAATGAGCAGTTCTTC. Its translation: CASSPRLAGGNNEQFF.

This clone turned up a few times. This rearrangement joins TRBV29-1 to TRBJ1-1; D not certain. The germline CDR1 and CDR2 sequences are SQVTM and ANQGSEA. The CDR3 spans 15 residues. V was cut by 4 bases and J by 1 base, with 16 bases left in between. The CDR3 loop reads CSVVREGRANTEAFF. CDR3 bases: TGCAGCGTTGTTCGGGAGGGTAGGGCGAACACTGAAGCTTTCTTT.